Listed here are 2 T cell receptor beta chains from one sample, sequenced in a study of blood T cell repertoires in COVID-19. Assay: immunoSEQ multiplex PCR; the TCRdb copy retains only in-frame clones and omits some. The data contain roughly 700,000 clones, approximately 90% of them singletons. The specimen was peripheral blood. The receptors originated from a woman between 18 and 29 years old with acute or convalescent COVID-19.

The chain joins TRBV18 to TRBJ2-7, with D perhaps TRBD2 (5 bases). CDR1 is KGHSH and CDR2 is LQKENI in the germline V gene. Trimming removed 2 bases at V and 2 bases at J, with 10 bases between. The CDR3 totals 14 residues. The chain's CDR3 is CASSPGEITYEQYF. In nucleotides, the CDR3 is TGTGCCAGCTCACCAGGGGAGATCACCTACGAGCAGTACTTC.

The V call is TRBV5-4, the J call TRBJ1-1; 11 nucleotides agree with TRBD1. Germline V CDR1 and CDR2: SGHNT, YYREEE (reference sequence). The CDR3 runs 14 residues. V trimming: 7 bases; J trimming: 3 bases; junction bases outside the gene matches: 5. The CDR3 protein is CASWWDRGDTEAFF. The DNA for the CDR3 is TGTGCCAGCTGGTGGGACAGGGGGGACACTGAAGCTTTCTTT. Together with reference TRBV5-4 and TRBJ1-1, the CDR3 gives the full variable domain: ETGVTQSPTHLIKTRGQQVTLRCSSQSGHNTVSWYQQALGQGPQFIFQYYREEENGRGNFPPRFSGLQFPNYSSELNVNALELDDSALYLCASWWDRGDTEAFFGQGTRLTVV.